Following are 10 T cell receptor beta chains from one sample sequenced in a study of shared clonotypes between healthy human individuals. Assay used: immunoSEQ multiplex PCR; TCRdb lists only in-frame clones, some missing. The profile shows 2 million to 2.5 million clones, roughly 93% of them singletons. The sequenced sample was naive CD4+ T cells from PBMCs. Sample subset: CD45RA+ positively selected. The receptor source for this set is a man aged 18 to 30 in good health. Some clones in this sample may be carry-over from other donors' samples.

V usage is TRBV10-1 and J usage is TRBJ2-2, with D hard to call. CDR1 is WNHNN, CDR2 SYGVQD, per germline (reference sequence). The V and J ends lost 3 bases and 2 bases respectively, with 7 bases between them. There are 14 residues in the CDR3. In DNA, the CDR3 is TGCGCCAGCAGTGACTACCTAAACACCGGGGAGCTGTTTTTT. This encodes CASSDYLNTGELFF.

About this clone itself: Other DNA sequences in the sample encode the same CDR3. This chain uses TRBV15 with TRBJ2-1, with no clear D. The CDR3 length is 11 residues. Germline values: CDR1 LNHNV, CDR2 YYDKDF (reference sequence). V was trimmed by 5 bases and J by 4 bases, leaving 3 bases between them. The CDR3: CATSAYNEQFF. The CDR3 nucleotides read TGTGCCACCAGCGCGTACAATGAGCAGTTCTTC.

The chain is built from TRBV27 and TRBJ2-3; 11 bases fit TRBD1. The germline V gene encodes CDR1 MNHEY and CDR2 SMNVEV (reference sequence). The ends lost 6 bases at V and 4 bases at J; junction bases unmatched: 12. The CDR3 consists of 17 residues. In DNA, the CDR3 is TGTGCCAGCAGCGCGCCACGCCGGGACAGGGGGGCAGATACGCAGTATTTT. Its protein product is CASSAPRRDRGADTQYF.

As regards this clone: Other DNA sequences in the same sample also yield this CDR3. The rearrangement uses TRBV28 and TRBJ2-7; D gene unclear. Germline loops: CDR1 MDHEN, CDR2 SYDVKM. CDR3 length: 15 amino acids. Trimming cost V 6 bases and J 0 bases, with 15 bases left between them. CDR3 loop: CASSLPDGSSYEQYF. Here the CDR3 DNA reads TGTGCCAGCAGCCTACCTGACGGCAGCTCCTACGAGCAGTACTTC.

This clone was picked up one time. This rearrangement joins TRBV28 to TRBJ2-7; D is possibly TRBD2 (5 bases). Germline CDR1 and CDR2: MDHEN and SYDVKM. The CDR3 runs 15 residues. The ends were cut back, 8 bases at V and 1 base at J, with 18 bases in the middle. CDR3 sequence reads: CASRPTKGGSYEQYF. The CDR3 nucleotides are TGTGCCAGCCGCCCTACTAAGGGCGGGTCCTACGAGCAGTACTTC.

Comments on this clone: Other DNA sequences in this sample translate to the same CDR3. This CDR3 is CASSKGQGETQYF. The CDR3 DNA reads TGTGCCAGCAGCAAGGGACAGGGGGAGACCCAGTACTTC. The chain joins TRBV7-3 to TRBJ2-5; TRBD1 aligns across 10 bases. Germline V gene data show CDR1 as SGHTA and CDR2 as FQGTGA. The trim removed 5 bases at V and 5 bases at J, leaving 2 bases unmatched. This CDR3 comprises 13 residues.

This clone was seen a single time. The rearrangement links TRBV19 to TRBJ2-5; D unresolved. V was trimmed by 1 base and J by 1 base, leaving 10 bases between them. CDR3 length: 15 amino acids. CDR1 and CDR2 from the germline V gene are LNHDA and SQIVND (reference sequence). Here the CDR3 DNA reads TGTGCCAGTAGTATAGTCCGGACCTCCCAAGAGACCCAGTACTTC. It encodes CASSIVRTSQETQYF.

The V and J genes are TRBV5-6 and TRBJ2-7, with D possibly matching TRBD1 (6 bases). The CDR3 loop spans 15 amino acids. V was pared by 1 base and J by 0 bases, with 11 bases between. Germline V lookup: CDR1 SGHDT, CDR2 YYEEEE. This chain's CDR3 is CASSLYWTDSYEQYF. The CDR3 region has the DNA TGTGCCAGCAGCTTGTACTGGACAGACTCCTACGAGCAGTACTTC.

The genes are TRBV7-2 and TRBJ2-5, with 9 bases identical to TRBD2. The CDR3 is made up of 14 amino acids. With 3 bases clipped from V and 7 bases from J, the junction kept 6 bases outside the gene matches. Germline values: CDR1 SGHTA, CDR2 FQGNSA. In DNA, the CDR3 is TGTGCCAGCAGCTTTGGCGGGAGGGCGGGGACCCAGTACTTC. This sequence encodes CASSFGGRAGTQYF. The variable domain in full, completed from reference TRBV7-2 and TRBJ2-5, reads GAGVSQSPSNKVTEKGKDVELRCDPISGHTALYWYRQSLGQGLEFLIYFQGNSAPDKSGLPSDRFSAERTGGSVSTLTIQRTQQEDSAVYLCASSFGGRAGTQYFGPGTRLLVL.

The chain links TRBV29-1 to TRBJ1-2; 8 nucleotides match TRBD1. In germline, CDR1 is SQVTM, CDR2 ANQGSEA. The CDR3 loop spans 13 amino acids. V was pared by 7 bases and J by 4 bases, with 8 bases of the junction left unmatched. CDR3 DNA: TGCAGCGCTGGGGCAGGGGGCCGCTATGGCTACACCTTC. Translating gives CSAGAGGRYGYTF.